Below are 23 T cell receptor beta chains sequenced from a single sample in a study of blood T cell repertoires in COVID-19. Some clones are missing from TCRdb's copy, which holds only in-frame ones; the method was immunoSEQ multiplex PCR. The sample carries about 140,000 clones, under 80% recorded once. Sequenced input: peripheral blood. Receptor source: a man older than 75 with acute or convalescent COVID-19.

V usage is TRBV23-1 and J usage is TRBJ2-3, with TRBD1 as a possible D gene (6 bases). TRBV23-1 is reported as an ORF; its role is uncertain. There are 15 residues in the CDR3. Trimming took 8 bases from V and 4 from J, leaving 19 bases between them. The CDR3 loop reads CASALPGHQPDTQYF. The CDR3 DNA reads TGCGCCAGCGCGCTCCCGGGACACCAGCCAGATACGCAGTATTTT.

In DNA form, the CDR3 reads TGTGCCTGGAGGACTAGCGGGGGGCAGGGGCAGTTCTTC. It is translated as CAWRTSGGQGQFF. The V gene is TRBV30, the J gene TRBJ2-1, with TRBD2 identical over 13 bases. This CDR3 has 13 residues. V lost 3 bases and J lost 12; bases outside the gene matches: 5. Germline V gene sequence: CDR1 GTSNPN, CDR2 SVGIG (reference sequence).

The rearrangement joins TRBV6-1 to TRBJ1-5; D possibly corresponds to TRBD1 (5 bases). Germline V gene lookup returns CDR1 MNHNS and CDR2 SASEGT. V dropped 3 bases and J dropped 6 bases, with 9 bases sitting between them. The CDR3 runs to 13 residues. CDR3: CASSEGPLQPQHF. CDR3 nucleotide sequence: TGTGCCAGCAGTGAGGGGCCGCTTCAGCCCCAGCATTTT.

The V call is TRBV29-1, the J call TRBJ1-1; weak D call: TRBD1 (6 bases). The V gene lost 5 bases and the J gene lost 1 base, with 8 bases spanning the gap. CDR3 length: 12 residues. The germline gives CDR1 SQVTM, CDR2 ANQGSEA. DNA for the CDR3: TGCAGCGTTTGGACAGAGAACACTGAAGCTTTCTTT. Amino acids: CSVWTENTEAFF.

The chain recombines TRBV30 with TRBJ1-1; D unclear. The germline gives CDR1 GTSNPN, CDR2 SVGIG (reference sequence). The ends were cut back, 3 bases at V and 1 base at J, with 9 bases in the middle. CDR3 length equals 13 residues. For the CDR3, the DNA is TGTGCCTGGAGGGAGCGTTCGAACACTGAAGCTTTCTTT. Its translation: CAWRERSNTEAFF.

The chain carries TRBV5-1 and TRBJ1-1, with 9 nucleotides matching TRBD1. The V gene's germline CDR1 is SGHRS and CDR2 YFSETQ. The CDR3 is made up of 17 amino acids. Trimming removed 4 bases from V and 0 bases from J; junction bases left unmatched: 10. The CDR3 nucleotides are TGCGCCAGCAGCCACACCGGGACAGGGTCCCTGAACACTGAAGCTTTCTTT. This gives the protein CASSHTGTGSLNTEAFF.

The rearrangement joins TRBV6-6 to TRBJ2-7, with D tentatively TRBD2 (5 bases). V was cut by 2 bases and J by 0 bases, with 11 bases left in between. Looked up from germline, CDR1 is MNHNY and CDR2 is SVGAGI (reference sequence). This CDR3 is built from 15 residues. The CDR3 nucleotides are TGTGCCAGCAGTTACGGCGGACTGAGCTCCTACGAGCAGTACTTC. It codes for CASSYGGLSSYEQYF.

V usage is TRBV2 and J usage is TRBJ1-5, with a possible D match to TRBD1 (6 bases). The CDR3 is 13 amino acids. Trimming took 5 bases from V and 6 from J, leaving 11 bases between them. Germline loops: CDR1 SNHLY, CDR2 FYNNEI. The CDR3 spells CASSWGRAQPQHF. The CDR3 nucleotides read TGTGCCAGCAGTTGGGGGCGGGCTCAGCCCCAGCATTTT.

This chain uses TRBV18 with TRBJ2-7, with TRBD2 identical over 7 bases. The CDR3 extends over 15 amino acids. V was pared by 3 bases and J by 2 bases, with 7 bases of the junction left unmatched. Germline assignment: CDR1 KGHSH and CDR2 LQKENI. The CDR3 DNA follows: TGTGCCAGCTCACCGGGGGAGGGAGGAACCTACGAGCAGTACTTC. Translation gives CASSPGEGGTYEQYF.

The chain links TRBV19 to TRBJ1-5; TRBD1 matches at 7 bases. Per the germline V gene, CDR1 is LNHDA and CDR2 is SQIVND (reference sequence). V was pared by 5 bases and J by 5 bases, with 12 bases of the junction left unmatched. The CDR3 covers 16 residues. The CDR3 sequence: CASSPRSDRAYQPQHF. The CDR3 DNA reads as TGTGCCAGTAGTCCCCGGAGTGACAGGGCATATCAGCCCCAGCATTTT.

This chain joins TRBV6-6 and TRBJ1-2, with a tentative D call TRBD1 (5 bases). Trimming pared 8 bases from V and 2 bases from J, leaving 18 bases between. Germline-derived CDR1 and CDR2 are MNHNY and SVGAGI (reference sequence). This CDR3 spans 15 amino acids. The CDR3 nucleotides read TGTGCCAGCGAAACGCCAGGGAACTCCAACTATGGCTACACCTTC. This gives the protein CASETPGNSNYGYTF.

This chain uses TRBV24-1 with TRBJ2-1; tentatively, D is TRBD1 (5 bases). V shed 10 bases and J shed 8 bases, with 20 bases lying between them. The CDR3 sequence is 14 residues long. Germline V gives CDR1 KGHDR, CDR2 SFDVKD. The CDR3, as DNA: TGTGCCACTGGGGCCCGAGATGGGTTCTATGAGCAGTTCTTC. Protein product: CATGARDGFYEQFF.

This clone came up a few times. The J gene is TRBJ1-1, the V gene TRBV5-6; D is undetermined. The V gene's germline CDR1 is SGHDT and CDR2 YYEEEE. There are 14 residues in the CDR3. The germline V and J ends were trimmed by 0 bases and 5 bases, with 11 bases remaining between them. In nucleotides, the CDR3 is TGTGCCAGCAGCTTGGCCGTGAGGAATACTGAAGCTTTCTTT. This translates into CASSLAVRNTEAFF.

The genes are TRBV19 and TRBJ2-3; D perhaps matches TRBD2 (6 bases). Germline V CDR1 and CDR2: LNHDA, SQIVND (reference sequence). V was cut by 9 bases and J by 9 bases, with 22 bases left in between. This CDR3 has 14 amino acids. The CDR3 sequence is CASAGGDLRSTQYF. DNA for the CDR3: TGTGCCAGCGCCGGTGGGGACTTGAGGTCGACGCAGTATTTT.

In its sample, this clone was seen once. The chain carries TRBV7-9 and TRBJ2-5; D is undetermined. Trimming cost V 5 bases and J 5 bases, with 6 bases left between them. The CDR3 totals 11 residues. Germline V gene lookup returns CDR1 SEHNR and CDR2 FQNEAQ (reference sequence). The chain's CDR3 is CASSQKETQYF. In nucleotides, the CDR3 is TGTGCCAGCAGCCAGAAGGAGACCCAGTACTTC.

The rearrangement uses TRBV19 and TRBJ1-2; no firm D call. Per germline, CDR1 LNHDA and CDR2 SQIVND (reference sequence). Trimming took off 9 bases at V and 7 bases at J, with 21 bases between the two ends. The CDR3 has 14 residues. CDR3 in amino acids: CASRKLLNPFGYTF. CDR3 nucleotides: TGTGCCAGCCGTAAGCTTCTGAACCCCTTTGGCTACACCTTC. The whole variable domain, remainder taken from reference TRBV19 and TRBJ1-2, is DGGITQSPKYLFRKEGQNVTLSCEQNLNHDAMYWYRQDPGQGLRLIYYSQIVNDFQKGDIAEGYSVSREKKESFPLTVTSAQKNPTAFYLCASRKLLNPFGYTFGSGTRLTVV.

This clone is a singleton in its sample. The J gene is TRBJ1-2, the V gene TRBV14; the D is unclear. Germline assignment: CDR1 SGHDN and CDR2 FVKESK. The CDR3 runs 13 residues. The V end was cut by 4 bases, the J end by 4 bases, with 10 bases between. The CDR3 protein is CASSPQKTYGYTF. For the CDR3, the DNA is TGTGCCAGCAGCCCCCAGAAAACCTATGGCTACACCTTC.

The J gene is TRBJ1-6, the V gene TRBV5-1; 7 nucleotides line up with TRBD1. The CDR3 has 18 amino acids. Germline CDR1 SGHRS, CDR2 YFSETQ. Trimming removed 0 bases from V and 0 bases from J; junction bases left unmatched: 6. CDR3 sequence (DNA): TGCGCCAGCAGCTTGGCACCGGGACAGAGCTCCTATAATTCACCCCTCCACTTT. Translating gives CASSLAPGQSSYNSPLHF.

The chain has TRBV11-2 and TRBJ1-6; 10 bases are shared with TRBD1. V gave up 4 bases and J gave up 7 bases; unmatched junction bases: 1. CDR3 length equals 14 residues. Germline loops: CDR1 SGHAT, CDR2 FQNNGV. In DNA, the CDR3 is TGTGCCAGCAGCTCGACAGGGGGCAATTCACCCCTCCACTTT. Translation gives CASSSTGGNSPLHF.

CDR3 sequence: CASRETDSPLHF. DNA of the CDR3: TGTGCCAGCAGGGAGACGGATTCACCCCTCCACTTT. The chain carries TRBV2 and TRBJ1-6; D gene unclear. The CDR3 is 12 residues long. The germline V and J ends were trimmed by 6 bases and 8 bases, with 8 bases remaining between them. Germline values: CDR1 SNHLY, CDR2 FYNNEI. Variable domain in full (rest from reference TRBV2 and TRBJ1-6): EPEVTQTPSHQVTQMGQEVILRCVPISNHLYFYWYRQILGQKVEFLVSFYNNEISEKSEIFDDQFSVERPDGSNFTLKIRSTKLEDSAMYFCASRETDSPLHFGNGTRLTVT.

This sequence joins TRBV6-5 and TRBJ1-5, with D unclear. V was shortened by 6 bases and J by 0 bases, with 12 bases between the two germline ends. CDR1 is MNHEY and CDR2 is SVGAGI in the germline V gene. The CDR3 runs 15 residues. CDR3 loop: CASSRQSGSNQPQHF. CDR3 bases: TGTGCCAGCAGCCGACAAAGTGGTAGCAATCAGCCCCAGCATTTT.

The genes are TRBV6-5 and TRBJ2-7, with 9 positions matching TRBD1. The V gene end was trimmed by 8 bases and the J gene end by 13 bases; junction bases not matched to a gene: 21. This CDR3 is built from 15 residues. Germline V gene data show CDR1 as MNHEY and CDR2 as SVGAGI. CDR3 DNA: TGTGCCAGCTCCTTTAGGGGGACAGGGATCCAAGGAACATACTTC. Its protein is CASSFRGTGIQGTYF.

The rearrangement links TRBV3-1 (or the pseudogene TRBV3-2) to TRBJ1-6; no clear D gene. There are 14 residues in the CDR3. Germline V gives CDR1 LGHDT, CDR2 YNNKEL (reference sequence). The V gene lost 4 bases and the J gene lost 0 bases, with 4 bases spanning the gap. CDR3 sequence reads: CASSPSSYNSPLHF. In DNA form, the CDR3 reads TGTGCCAGCAGCCCTAGCTCCTATAATTCACCCCTCCACTTT.